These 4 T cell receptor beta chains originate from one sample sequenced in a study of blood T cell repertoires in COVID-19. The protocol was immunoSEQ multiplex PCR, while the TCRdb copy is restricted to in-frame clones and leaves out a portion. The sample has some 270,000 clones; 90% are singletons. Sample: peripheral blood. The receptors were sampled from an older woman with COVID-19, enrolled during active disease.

The CDR3 loop reads CASGSAGTGFGYTF. Here the CDR3 DNA reads TGTGCCAGCGGGAGTGCCGGGACAGGGTTCGGCTACACCTTC. The gene calls are TRBV6-5 and TRBJ1-2; TRBD1 agrees at 9 bases. V trimming: 8 bases; J trimming: 8 bases; junction bases outside the gene matches: 12. Germline loops: CDR1 MNHEY, CDR2 SVGAGI. The CDR3 spans 14 residues.

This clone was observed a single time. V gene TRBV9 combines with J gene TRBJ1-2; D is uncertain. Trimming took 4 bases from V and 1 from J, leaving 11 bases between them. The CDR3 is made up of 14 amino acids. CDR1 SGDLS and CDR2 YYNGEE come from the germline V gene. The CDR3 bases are TGTGCCAGCAGCCTCTCGACGGGTAACTATGGCTACACCTTC. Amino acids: CASSLSTGNYGYTF.

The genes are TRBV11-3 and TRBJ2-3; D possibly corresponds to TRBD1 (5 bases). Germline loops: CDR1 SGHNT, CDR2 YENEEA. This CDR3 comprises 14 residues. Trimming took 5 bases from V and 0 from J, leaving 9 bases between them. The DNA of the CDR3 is TGTGCCAGCAGCCCAGGGTCCAGCACAGATACGCAGTATTTT. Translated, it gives CASSPGSSTDTQYF.

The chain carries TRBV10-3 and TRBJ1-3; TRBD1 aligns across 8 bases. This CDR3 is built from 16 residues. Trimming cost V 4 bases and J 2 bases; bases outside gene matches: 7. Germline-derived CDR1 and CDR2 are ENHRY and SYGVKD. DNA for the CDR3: TGTGCCATCAGTGTAAGACAGGGGAAGGCTGGAAACACCATATATTTT. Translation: CAISVRQGKAGNTIYF.